The subject of this entry is one T cell receptor beta chain. The sample holds a few counts of this clonotype. Its antigen is unknown. Within one base of it there is no much larger clone, and no base qualities were kept. This record comes from a study of Graves' ophthalmopathy and Graves' hyperthyroidism (dated by TCRdb to about 2018). As for the study more broadly: Peripheral blood was collected at initial diagnosis, before any treatment. An independent validation cohort comprised 18 hyperthyroidism patients and 17 patients who later progressed from hyperthyroidism to ophthalmopathy. To explore V-J signatures that distinguish ophthalmopathy from hyperthyroidism, a discovery set of 100 patients was enrolled, made up of more than 40 with ophthalmopathy and around 57 with stable hyperthyroidism. Following sample collection, hyperthyroidism patients were given methimazole at a starting dose of 30 mg daily, and ophthalmopathy patients were given high-dose intravenous methylprednisolone. In total, some 140 blood samples were TCR-sequenced: approximately 40 ophthalmopathy, under 85 hyperthyroidism and some 17 hyperthyroidism-to-ophthalmopathy patients. In roughly six hyperthyroidism patients, T-cell repertoires of thyroid tissue and blood were compared. The study used signatures of the TCR beta repertoire to tell Graves' ophthalmopathy apart from Graves' hyperthyroidism and to predict which patients would progress to ophthalmopathy.

The CDR3 covers 18 residues, taking in both the cysteine and the phenylalanine. Just the 54-base CDR3 DNA is kept, in frame starting at base 1. Looking up the germline V gene yields CDR1 MRHNA and CDR2 SNTAGT. V ends up 0 bases short and J 6 bases short, with an unmatched junction base count of 10. Overall results and qualifications from the work: In validation, the model predicted ophthalmopathy progression with more than 55% sensitivity and 72% to 80% specificity; roughly 11 predicted patients were CT-confirmed with GO in a median of around 6 months. Sample size was not predetermined statistically, and investigators were not blinded to group allocation. Among expanded thyroid clonotypes with frequency above 0.001, most also showed up in blood, which suggests that blood repertoires may reflect the thyroid immune response. In cross-validation, the 13-signature model distinguished ophthalmopathy from stable hyperthyroidism with 85% to 90% sensitivity and roughly 81% specificity, and in the test set the corresponding values were about 80% and 75%.

Hyperthyroidism was defined as stable when no progression to ophthalmopathy occurred within 18 months of follow-up. Hyperthyroidism patients were newly diagnosed, were aged 18 to 65 years, and had a disease duration under 2 months. Patients with other autoimmune diseases, uncontrolled infections, pregnancy or lactation were excluded from the study. Diagnosis was based on clinical symptoms, serum thyroxine, TRAb, thyroid ultrasound and orbital computed tomography. Ficoll-Paque density gradient centrifugation was used to isolate PBMCs from about 9 ml of fresh peripheral blood. Total RNA was extracted using Trizol reagent, and RNA quality was checked on an Agilent 2100 Bioanalyzer. For repertoire sequencing, the TCR beta CDR3 regions were amplified from RNA transcripts. The first round was an RT-PCR using HTBI primers with the Qiagen OneStep RT-PCR kit, and this first round was followed by a second-round multiplex PCR, then size selection and purification. Sequencing of the libraries was carried out on an Illumina HiSeq2000 in paired-end mode with 100 bp reads. The original methods were these. SOAPnuke was used to process the reads, throwing out any read that had adapters, had uncalled bases, had a mean Phred below 15, or lacked an exact constant-primer or identifier match. COPE v1.2.5 was used to merge high-quality paired reads. Unique nucleotide sequences were defined as clonotypes and aligned to IMGT TRB V, D and J references using MiTCR v1.1. The analysis was limited to V-J combinations with a frequency above 0.0001, which together covered about 99% of repertoires. For each V-J combination, a TCR clonal expansion and chaos score was defined as the ratio of F50 clonal expansion to chaos observed in the TCRdist matrix. Welch's t-statistics and random forest were used to narrow the features down to around 12 V-J combinations, which were then fed into a naive Bayes classifier. Thyroid-blood repertoire similarity was quantified with the Morisita-Horn index. TCRdb reran the public reads through fastp at Q25 and MiXCR, keeping productive beta chains. Rows are unified per CDR3 protein, each entry keeping the most common DNA and genes. These V and J calls derive from TCRdb rather than the authors' analysis. A total of more than 300,000 distinct CDR3 sequences appear in this sample, approximately 18% of them only once. The top ten clones comprise 2.4% of the sample.

Sample: peripheral blood. This TCR derives from an adult woman with stable Graves' hyperthyroidism. The chain links TRBV6-4 with TRBJ2-2; the central 10 bases match TRBD2. The DNA is TGTGCCAGCAGTGACTCCCGATCCCTAGCGGGAGAAGCCGGGGAGCTGTTTTTT. Its protein reads: CASSDSRSLAGEAGELFF.